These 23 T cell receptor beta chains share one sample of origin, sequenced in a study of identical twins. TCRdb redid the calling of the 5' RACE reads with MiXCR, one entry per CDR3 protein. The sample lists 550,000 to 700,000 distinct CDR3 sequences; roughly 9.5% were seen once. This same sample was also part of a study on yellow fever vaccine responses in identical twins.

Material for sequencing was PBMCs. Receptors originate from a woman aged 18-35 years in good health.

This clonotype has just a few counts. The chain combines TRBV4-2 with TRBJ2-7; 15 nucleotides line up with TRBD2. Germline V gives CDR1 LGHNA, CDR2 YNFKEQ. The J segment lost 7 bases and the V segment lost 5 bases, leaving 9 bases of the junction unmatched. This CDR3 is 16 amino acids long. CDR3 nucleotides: TGTGCCAGCAGCGCCGGGACTAGCGGGGGGTGGAGGGAGCAGTACTTC. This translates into CASSAGTSGGWREQYF.

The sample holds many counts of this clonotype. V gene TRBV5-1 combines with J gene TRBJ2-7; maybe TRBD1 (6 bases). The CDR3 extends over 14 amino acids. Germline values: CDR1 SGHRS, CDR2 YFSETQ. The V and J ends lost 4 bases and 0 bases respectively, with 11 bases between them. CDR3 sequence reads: CASSLGQPSYEQYF. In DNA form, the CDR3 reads TGCGCCAGCAGCCTCGGACAGCCCTCCTACGAGCAGTACTTC.

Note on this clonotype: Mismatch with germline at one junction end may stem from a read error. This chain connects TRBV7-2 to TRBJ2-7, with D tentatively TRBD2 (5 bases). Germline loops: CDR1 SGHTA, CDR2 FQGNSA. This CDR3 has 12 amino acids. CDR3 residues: CASSLAVGEQYF. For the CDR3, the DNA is TGTGCCAGCAGCCTAGCAGTGGGCGAGCAGTACTTC.

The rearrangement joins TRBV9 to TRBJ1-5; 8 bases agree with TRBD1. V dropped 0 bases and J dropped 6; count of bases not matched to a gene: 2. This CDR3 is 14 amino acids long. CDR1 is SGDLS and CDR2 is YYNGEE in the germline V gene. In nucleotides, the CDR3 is TGTGCCAGCAGCGTAGGACAGGGGCTTCAGCCCCAGCATTTT. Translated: CASSVGQGLQPQHF.

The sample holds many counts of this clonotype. CDR3 region: CASSLGAGANVLTF. CDR3 bases: TGTGCCAGCAGCTTAGGGGCTGGGGCCAACGTCCTGACTTTC. The chain combines TRBV7-2 with TRBJ2-6; D uncertain. This CDR3 has 14 residues. Germline-derived CDR1 and CDR2 are SGHTA and FQGNSA. Trimming shortened V by 1 base and J by 2 bases, and 3 bases separated the two germline ends. The whole variable domain, filled in from reference TRBV7-2 and TRBJ2-6, reads GAGVSQSPSNKVTEKGKDVELRCDPISGHTALYWYRQSLGQGLEFLIYFQGNSAPDKSGLPSDRFSAERTGGSVSTLTIQRTQQEDSAVYLCASSLGAGANVLTFGAGSRLTVL.

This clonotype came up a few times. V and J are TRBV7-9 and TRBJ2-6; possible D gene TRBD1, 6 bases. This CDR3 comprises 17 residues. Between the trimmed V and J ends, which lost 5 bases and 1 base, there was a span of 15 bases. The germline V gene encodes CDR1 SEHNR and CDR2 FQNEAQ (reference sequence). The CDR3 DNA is TGTGCCAGCAGCCTCTCTTTGAGGGGGTCTGGGGCCAACGTCCTGACTTTC. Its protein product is CASSLSLRGSGANVLTF. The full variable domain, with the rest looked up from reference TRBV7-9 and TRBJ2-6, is DTGVSQNPRHKITKRGQNVTFRCDPISEHNRLYWYRQTLGQGPEFLTYFQNEAQLEKSRLLSDRFSAERPKGSFSTLEIQRTEQGDSAMYLCASSLSLRGSGANVLTFGAGSRLTVL.

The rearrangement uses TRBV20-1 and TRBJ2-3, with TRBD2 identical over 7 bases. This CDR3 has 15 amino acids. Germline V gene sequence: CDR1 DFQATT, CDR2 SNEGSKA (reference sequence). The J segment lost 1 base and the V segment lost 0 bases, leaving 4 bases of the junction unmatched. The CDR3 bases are TGCAGTGCTAGAGACTTACGGGGGGGCACAGATACGCAGTATTTT. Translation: CSARDLRGGTDTQYF.

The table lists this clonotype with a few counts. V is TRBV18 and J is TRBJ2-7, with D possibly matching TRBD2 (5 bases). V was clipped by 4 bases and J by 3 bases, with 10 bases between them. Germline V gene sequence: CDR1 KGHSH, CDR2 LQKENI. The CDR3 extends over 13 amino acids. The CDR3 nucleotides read TGTGCCAGCTCACACGGACTGAGCTACGAGCAGTACTTC. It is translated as CASSHGLSYEQYF.

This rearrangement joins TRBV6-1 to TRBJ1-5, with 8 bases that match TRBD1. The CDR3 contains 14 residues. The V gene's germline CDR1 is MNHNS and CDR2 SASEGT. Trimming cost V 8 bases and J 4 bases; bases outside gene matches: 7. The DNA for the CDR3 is TGTGCCAGCGGAGGACAGGGCGGGAATCAGCCCCAGCATTTT. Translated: CASGGQGGNQPQHF.

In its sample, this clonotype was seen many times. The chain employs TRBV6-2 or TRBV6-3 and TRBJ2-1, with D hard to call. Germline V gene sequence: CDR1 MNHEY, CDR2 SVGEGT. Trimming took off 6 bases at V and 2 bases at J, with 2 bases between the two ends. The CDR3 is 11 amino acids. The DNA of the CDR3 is TGTGCCAGCAGGACCTACAATGAGCAGTTCTTC. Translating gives CASRTYNEQFF.

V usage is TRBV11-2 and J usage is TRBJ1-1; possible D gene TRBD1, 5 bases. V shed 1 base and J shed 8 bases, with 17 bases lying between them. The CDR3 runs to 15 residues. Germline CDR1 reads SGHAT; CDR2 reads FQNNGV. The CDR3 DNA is TGTGCCAGCAGCTTAGGTCGTAGGGGATTTTCCGAAGCTTTCTTT. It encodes CASSLGRRGFSEAFF. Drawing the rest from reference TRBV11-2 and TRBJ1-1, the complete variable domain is EAGVAQSPRYKIIEKRQSVAFWCNPISGHATLYWYQQILGQGPKLLIQFQNNGVVDDSQLPKDRFSAERLKGVDSTLKIQPAKLEDSAVYLCASSLGRRGFSEAFFGQGTRLTVV.

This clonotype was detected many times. The DNA for the CDR3 is TGTGCCAGCAGCTTAGGCGGGACAGCCTACGAGCAGTACTTC. It specifies CASSLGGTAYEQYF. The chain uses TRBV7-3 and TRBJ2-7, with a tentative D call TRBD1 (7 bases). V was clipped by 2 bases and J by 2 bases, with 10 bases between them. Germline assignment: CDR1 SGHTA and CDR2 FQGTGA. The CDR3 totals 14 residues.

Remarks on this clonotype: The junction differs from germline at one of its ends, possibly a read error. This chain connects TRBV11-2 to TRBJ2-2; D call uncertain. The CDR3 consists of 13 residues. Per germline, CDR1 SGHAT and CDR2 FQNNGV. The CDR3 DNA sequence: TGTGCCAGCAGCATTCGGAGCACCTGGGAGCTGTTTTTT. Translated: CASSIRSTWELFF.

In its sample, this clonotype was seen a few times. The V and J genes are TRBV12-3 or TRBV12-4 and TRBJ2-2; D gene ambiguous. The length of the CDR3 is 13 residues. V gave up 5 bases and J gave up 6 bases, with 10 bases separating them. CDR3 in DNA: TGTGCCAGCAGTATCCCAGGTCCCGGGGAGCTGTTTTTT. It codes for CASSIPGPGELFF.

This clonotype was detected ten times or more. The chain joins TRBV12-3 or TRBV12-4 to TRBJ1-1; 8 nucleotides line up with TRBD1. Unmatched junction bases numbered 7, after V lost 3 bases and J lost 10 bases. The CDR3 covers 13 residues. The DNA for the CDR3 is TGTGCCAGCAGTTTTACAAGTACAGGGGGAGCTTTCTTT. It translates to CASSFTSTGGAFF.

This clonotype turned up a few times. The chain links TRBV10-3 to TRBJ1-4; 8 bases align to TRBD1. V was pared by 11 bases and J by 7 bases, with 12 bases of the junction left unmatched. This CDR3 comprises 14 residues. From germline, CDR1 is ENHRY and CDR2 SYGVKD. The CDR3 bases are TGTGCCGCCGGACAGGGATCTAATGGTGAAAAACTGTTTTTT. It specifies CAAGQGSNGEKLFF.

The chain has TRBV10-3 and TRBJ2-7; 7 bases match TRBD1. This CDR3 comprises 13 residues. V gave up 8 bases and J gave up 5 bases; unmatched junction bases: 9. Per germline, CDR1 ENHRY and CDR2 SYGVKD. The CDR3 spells CAIESPGQNEQYF. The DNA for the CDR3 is TGTGCCATCGAATCCCCGGGACAGAACGAGCAGTACTTC.

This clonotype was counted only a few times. The CDR3 loop is CASSHSSPGLTANEQFF. The CDR3 region has the DNA TGTGCCAGCAGCCACTCCAGCCCGGGACTGACGGCCAATGAGCAGTTCTTC. This chain joins TRBV4-2 and TRBJ2-1; D might be TRBD2 (6 bases). Germline V gene data show CDR1 as LGHNA and CDR2 as YNFKEQ. V was shortened by 3 bases and J by 6 bases, with 21 bases between the two germline ends. This CDR3 is 17 amino acids long.

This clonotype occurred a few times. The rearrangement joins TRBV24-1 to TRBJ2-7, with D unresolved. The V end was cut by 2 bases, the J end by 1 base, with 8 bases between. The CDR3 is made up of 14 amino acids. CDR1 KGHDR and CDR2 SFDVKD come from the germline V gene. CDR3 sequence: CATSDSGQSYEQYF. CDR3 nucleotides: TGTGCCACCAGTGATTCGGGCCAATCCTACGAGCAGTACTTC.

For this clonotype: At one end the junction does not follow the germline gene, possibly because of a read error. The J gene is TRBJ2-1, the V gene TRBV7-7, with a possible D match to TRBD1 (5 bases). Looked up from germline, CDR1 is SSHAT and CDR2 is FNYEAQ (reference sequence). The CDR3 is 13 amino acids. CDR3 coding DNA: TGTGCTAGCAGCTCTGACAGATCCCATGAGCAGTTCTTC. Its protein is CASSSDRSHEQFF.

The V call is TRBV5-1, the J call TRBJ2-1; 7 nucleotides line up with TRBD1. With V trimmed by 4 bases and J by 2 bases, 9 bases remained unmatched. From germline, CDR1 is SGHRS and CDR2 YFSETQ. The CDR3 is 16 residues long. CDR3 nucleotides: TGCGCCAGCAGCACTTGGGGGACAGACGCCTACAATGAGCAGTTCTTC. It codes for CASSTWGTDAYNEQFF. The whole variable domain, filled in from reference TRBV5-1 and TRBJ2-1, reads KAGVTQTPRYLIKTRGQQVTLSCSPISGHRSVSWYQQTPGQGLQFLFEYFSETQRNKGNFPGRFSGRQFSNSRSEMNVSTLELGDSALYLCASSTWGTDAYNEQFFGPGTRLTVL.

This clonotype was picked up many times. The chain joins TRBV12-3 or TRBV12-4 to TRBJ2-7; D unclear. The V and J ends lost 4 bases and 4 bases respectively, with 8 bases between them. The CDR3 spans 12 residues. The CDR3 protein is CASSYGSYEQYF. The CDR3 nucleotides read TGTGCCAGCAGTTACGGGTCATACGAGCAGTACTTC.

CDR3 sequence: CASSRADSYEQYF. As DNA, the CDR3 is TGCGCCAGCAGCCGGGCTGACTCCTACGAGCAGTACTTC. The chain carries TRBV4-1 and TRBJ2-7; the D is unclear. Germline assignment: CDR1 MGHRA and CDR2 YSYEKL. The CDR3 is made up of 13 amino acids. The V and J ends lost 4 bases and 0 bases respectively, with 7 bases between them.